Presented here are 27 T cell receptor beta chains from one specimen sequenced in a study of response to subunit inactivated influenza vaccine. TCRdb re-called the RT-PCR reads with MiXCR, one entry per CDR3 protein. The profile shows about 570,000 distinct CDR3 sequences, around 11% of them singletons. The data were also submitted as part of a second study, on T cells expressing NK-cell markers. That publication notes: A 5'RACE template switching approach incorporating UMIs was used to make TCR beta cDNA.

Material: PBMCs from blood, obtained on the day of vaccination. The source of these receptors is a middle-aged man who received an inactivated influenza vaccine.

This clonotype was seen repeatedly, ten times or more. The chain is built from TRBV24-1 and TRBJ2-5, with TRBD1 matching over 8 bases. Germline lookup yields CDR1 KGHDR and CDR2 SFDVKD. CDR3 length: 15 amino acids. J gave up 4 bases and V 3 bases, and 6 bases lay outside the gene matches. This CDR3 reads CATSDIQGAGETQYF. The CDR3 DNA follows: TGTGCCACCAGTGATATCCAGGGGGCGGGAGAGACCCAGTACTTC.

J is TRBJ2-7 and V is TRBV6-2 or TRBV6-3, with D maybe TRBD2 (5 bases). Germline V gives CDR1 MNHEY, CDR2 SVGEGT. The CDR3 runs 16 residues. V was shortened by 4 bases and J by 2 bases, with 18 bases between the two germline ends. The CDR3: CASSLTSGVIPYEQYF. The CDR3 nucleotides are TGTGCCAGCAGTTTAACCTCCGGGGTGATTCCCTACGAGCAGTACTTC.

This clonotype was seen a few times. The chain combines TRBV5-1 with TRBJ2-7, with D maybe TRBD1 (6 bases). CDR3 size: 16 residues. CDR1 and CDR2 from the germline V gene are SGHRS and YFSETQ. Trimming took off 5 bases at V and 0 bases at J, with 18 bases between the two ends. The CDR3 nucleotides read TGCGCCAGCAGACCATCCGTTACAGGGCCCTCCTACGAGCAGTACTTC. Protein: CASRPSVTGPSYEQYF.

This clonotype was counted a few times. The V and J genes are TRBV27 and TRBJ2-1, with a tentative D call TRBD1 (6 bases). CDR1 is MNHEY and CDR2 is SMNVEV in the germline V gene (reference sequence). V was shortened by 4 bases and J by 3 bases, with 13 bases between the two germline ends. The CDR3 loop spans 15 amino acids. CDR3 amino acids: CASSSPGHHYNEQFF. CDR3 sequence (DNA): TGTGCCAGCAGTTCGCCGGGACACCACTACAATGAGCAGTTCTTC.

This clonotype was detected many times. The V gene is TRBV12-3 or TRBV12-4, the J gene TRBJ1-1; D is ambiguous. CDR3 size: 10 residues. With 8 bases removed from V and 5 bases from J, the gap between germline ends came to 6 bases. CDR3 DNA: TGTGCCAGCGGGCGGACTGAAGCTTTCTTT. It yields the protein CASGRTEAFF.

The genes are TRBV27 and TRBJ2-4; D gene unclear. Trimming took 2 bases from V and 1 from J, leaving 12 bases between them. CDR1 and CDR2 from the germline V gene are MNHEY and SMNVEV (reference sequence). The CDR3 runs to 16 residues. Here the CDR3 DNA reads TGTGCCAGCAGTTTAGACCCCTTGGCTGCCAAAAACATTCAGTACTTC. This sequence encodes CASSLDPLAAKNIQYF.

This clonotype was detected a few times. The rearrangement uses TRBV7-3 and TRBJ1-1; D remains unclear. Trimming took off 5 bases at V and 1 base at J, with 17 bases between the two ends. The CDR3 sequence is 16 residues long. From germline, CDR1 is SGHTA and CDR2 FQGTGA. DNA for the CDR3: TGTGCCAGCAGCAAAAGGGTAGCACGGTCGAACACTGAAGCTTTCTTT. This encodes CASSKRVARSNTEAFF.

The gene calls are TRBV12-3 or TRBV12-4 and TRBJ1-2, with D maybe TRBD1 (5 bases). The CDR3 totals 13 residues. Trimming took 2 bases from V and 3 from J, leaving 7 bases between them. In DNA, the CDR3 is TGTGCCAGCAGTTTATTAGGGGACTATGGCTACACCTTC. The encoded protein is CASSLLGDYGYTF.

The rearrangement uses TRBV10-3 and TRBJ2-2; 8 nucleotides line up with TRBD1. There are 16 residues in the CDR3. From germline, CDR1 is ENHRY and CDR2 SYGVKD. The J segment lost 5 bases and the V segment lost 4 bases, leaving 9 bases of the junction unmatched. The CDR3 nucleotides read TGTGCCATCAGTGTTCAGGGGGCGGCGAGTACCGGGGAGCTGTTTTTT. It yields the protein CAISVQGAASTGELFF.

This rearrangement joins TRBV30 to TRBJ2-2; TRBD1 matches 9 bases. V was pared by 5 bases and J by 5 bases, with 6 bases of the junction left unmatched. This CDR3 comprises 14 residues. Germline-derived CDR1 and CDR2 are GTSNPN and SVGIG (reference sequence). The CDR3 here is CAWEGTGITGELFF. CDR3 DNA: TGTGCCTGGGAGGGGACAGGGATTACCGGGGAGCTGTTTTTT.

This sequence joins TRBV28 and TRBJ1-5; D remains ambiguous. V gave up 5 bases and J gave up 7 bases, with 12 bases separating them. Germline V lookup: CDR1 MDHEN, CDR2 SYDVKM. This CDR3 has 13 residues. This CDR3 is CASSPRNAQPQHF. The CDR3 DNA reads TGTGCCAGCAGTCCCCGTAACGCCCAGCCCCAGCATTTT.

This clonotype was observed a few times. The rearrangement uses TRBV29-1 and TRBJ1-5; 9 positions match TRBD1. With 4 bases clipped from V and 4 bases from J, the junction kept 5 bases outside the gene matches. Germline V lookup: CDR1 SQVTM, CDR2 ANQGSEA. The CDR3 consists of 14 residues. CDR3 sequence: CSVGTGGHNQPQHF. As DNA, the CDR3 is TGCAGCGTTGGAACAGGGGGCCATAATCAGCCCCAGCATTTT.

The table lists this clonotype with a few counts. The chain uses TRBV2 and TRBJ2-7, with a possible D match to TRBD2 (6 bases). Per the germline V gene, CDR1 is SNHLY and CDR2 is FYNNEI. CDR3 length: 15 amino acids. V lost 6 bases, J lost 6 bases, and 21 bases lay in between. The chain's CDR3 is CASSLLAGSRSEQYF. CDR3 bases: TGTGCCAGCAGCTTGTTGGCGGGGAGTCGGTCCGAGCAGTACTTC. The entire variable domain, with the rest obtained from reference TRBV2 and TRBJ2-7, is as follows: EPEVTQTPSHQVTQMGQEVILRCVPISNHLYFYWYRQILGQKVEFLVSFYNNEISEKSEIFDDQFSVERPDGSNFTLKIRSTKLEDSAMYFCASSLLAGSRSEQYFGPGTRLTVT.

The rearrangement links TRBV20-1 to TRBJ1-3; possible D gene TRBD1, 6 bases. Per germline, CDR1 DFQATT and CDR2 SNEGSKA (reference sequence). The CDR3 runs 14 residues. With 4 bases removed from V and 7 bases from J, the gap between germline ends came to 17 bases. The CDR3 reads CSATPGHLGNTIYF. CDR3 nucleotides: TGCAGTGCTACCCCGGGACACCTCGGTAACACCATATATTTT.

In this sample, this clonotype turned up a few times. CDR3 DNA sequence: TGTGCCAGTAGTAGGAAGGGGACAGAAGTTTCCTACGAGCAGTACTTC. Translated, it gives CASSRKGTEVSYEQYF. The chain uses TRBV19 and TRBJ2-7; TRBD1 aligns across 7 bases. In germline, CDR1 is LNHDA, CDR2 SQIVND (reference sequence). CDR3 length equals 16 residues. The V and J ends lost 4 bases and 1 base, in that order; junction bases with no gene match: 10.

The rearrangement uses TRBV11-1 and TRBJ2-7, with D perhaps TRBD2 (5 bases). Germline CDR1 SGHAT, CDR2 FQDESV (reference sequence). The CDR3 is made up of 13 amino acids. V lost 3 bases and J 3 bases, leaving 9 bases between the germline ends. This CDR3 reads CASSFARDYEQYF. DNA for the CDR3: TGTGCCAGCAGCTTCGCGAGGGACTACGAGCAGTACTTC.

The chain combines TRBV10-3 with TRBJ2-7; 13 bases agree with TRBD2. The CDR3 has 16 residues. From germline, CDR1 is ENHRY and CDR2 SYGVKD. J gave up 3 bases and V 6 bases, and 8 bases lay outside the gene matches. The CDR3 is CAIRGTSGEKLYEQYF. The CDR3 coding sequence is TGTGCCATCAGGGGGACTAGCGGGGAGAAACTCTACGAGCAGTACTTC.

This clonotype was seen more than once but under ten times. V is TRBV28 and J is TRBJ1-1, with TRBD1 matching over 10 bases. The CDR3 is made up of 17 amino acids. The J segment lost 1 base and the V segment lost 7 bases, leaving 12 bases of the junction unmatched. Germline lookup yields CDR1 MDHEN and CDR2 SYDVKM. Written as DNA, the CDR3 is TGTGCCAGCACCTCATGGGGACAGGGGTTCGGGAACACTGAAGCTTTCTTT. It is translated as CASTSWGQGFGNTEAFF. Together with reference TRBV28 and TRBJ1-1, the CDR3 gives the full variable domain: DVKVTQSSRYLVKRTGEKVFLECVQDMDHENMFWYRQDPGLGLRLIYFSYDVKMKEKGDIPEGYSVSREKKERFSLILESASTNQTSMYLCASTSWGQGFGNTEAFFGQGTRLTVV.

This clonotype was found a few times. V usage is TRBV7-6 and J usage is TRBJ1-1; tentatively, D is TRBD1 (6 bases). The germline gives CDR1 SGHVS, CDR2 FNYEAQ. The CDR3 extends over 14 amino acids. Trimming shortened V by 2 bases and J by 6 bases, and 13 bases separated the two germline ends. The CDR3 protein is CASSLKGVVAEAFF. CDR3 bases: TGTGCCAGCAGCTTAAAGGGGGTGGTCGCTGAAGCTTTCTTT.

This clonotype has only a few counts. V and J are TRBV4-1 and TRBJ2-7; D is possibly TRBD1 (6 bases). Germline V CDR1 and CDR2: MGHRA, YSYEKL. The CDR3 has 16 residues. V lost 0 bases and J 2 bases, leaving 14 bases between the germline ends. CDR3 sequence: CASSQEGARPTYEQYF. In nucleotides, the CDR3 is TGCGCCAGCAGCCAAGAGGGGGCCAGACCCACCTACGAGCAGTACTTC.

In its sample, this clonotype was seen a few times. J is TRBJ1-1 and V is TRBV29-1, with a tentative D call TRBD1 (5 bases). Trimming shortened V by 4 bases and J by 3 bases, and 12 bases separated the two germline ends. Looked up from germline, CDR1 is SQVTM and CDR2 is ANQGSEA. The CDR3 runs 13 residues. The CDR3 reads CSVVSREDTEAFF. CDR3 bases: TGCAGCGTTGTATCCAGGGAAGACACTGAAGCTTTCTTT.

CDR3 in amino acids: CASSQDHSHSGANVLTF. CDR3 in DNA: TGTGCCAGCAGCCAAGATCACAGCCACTCTGGGGCCAACGTCCTGACTTTC. The chain recombines TRBV3-1 with TRBJ2-6; D is undetermined. This CDR3 comprises 17 residues. Germline V gene data show CDR1 as LGHDT and CDR2 as YNNKEL (reference sequence). V lost 0 bases, J lost 0 bases, and 9 bases lay in between.

CDR3 sequence reads: CASSFNPNQPQHF. The CDR3 nucleotides are TGTGCCAGCAGTTTTAATCCTAATCAGCCCCAGCATTTT. The chain couples TRBV12-3 or TRBV12-4 to TRBJ1-5; D remains unclear. V lost 3 bases and J lost 4, with 7 bases in between. The CDR3 sequence is 13 residues long.

There are many counts of this clonotype. The gene calls are TRBV20-1 and TRBJ2-7; 8 bases are shared with TRBD2. V shed 5 bases, J shed 5 bases, and the junction held 5 bases outside the gene matches. Germline values: CDR1 DFQATT, CDR2 SNEGSKA (reference sequence). The CDR3 is 12 residues long. For the CDR3, the DNA is TGCAGTGCTCGGGGGGGCAGCAACGAGCAGTACTTC. This translates into CSARGGSNEQYF.

The J gene is TRBJ2-7, the V gene TRBV28; possible D gene TRBD2, 5 bases. Per germline, CDR1 MDHEN and CDR2 SYDVKM. V was shortened by 6 bases and J by 1 base, with 13 bases between the two germline ends. The length of the CDR3 is 14 residues. The DNA of the CDR3 is TGTGCCAGCAGAAGTAGAGGGTATTCCTACGAGCAGTACTTC. This sequence encodes CASRSRGYSYEQYF.

This clonotype was seen a handful of times. One junction end does not reproduce the germline sequence, and a read error may be involved. V usage is TRBV5-1 and J usage is TRBJ2-3; perhaps TRBD2 as D (5 bases). The CDR3 covers 10 residues. Germline CDR1 SGHRS, CDR2 YFSETQ. The CDR3 bases are TGCGCCAGCAGCCACCGCGACTACCACTTT. This codes for CASSHRDYHF.

This clonotype was observed many times. The V and J genes are TRBV7-2 and TRBJ2-2; tentatively, D is TRBD1 or TRBD2 (7 bases each). This CDR3 comprises 14 residues. Germline V gene lookup returns CDR1 SGHTA and CDR2 FQGNSA. V was cut by 6 bases and J by 5 bases, with 13 bases left in between. The CDR3 DNA is TGTGCCAGCAGTAACAGGGGAGGGACCGGGGAGCTGTTTTTT. This encodes CASSNRGGTGELFF.